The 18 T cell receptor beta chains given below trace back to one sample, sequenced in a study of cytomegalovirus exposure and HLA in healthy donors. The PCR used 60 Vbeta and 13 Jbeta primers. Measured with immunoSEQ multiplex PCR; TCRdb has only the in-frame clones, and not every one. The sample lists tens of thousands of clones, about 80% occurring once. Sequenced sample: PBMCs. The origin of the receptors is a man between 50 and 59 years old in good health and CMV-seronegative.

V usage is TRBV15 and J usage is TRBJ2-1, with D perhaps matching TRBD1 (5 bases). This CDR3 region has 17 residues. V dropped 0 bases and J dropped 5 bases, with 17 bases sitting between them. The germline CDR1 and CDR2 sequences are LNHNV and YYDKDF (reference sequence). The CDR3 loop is CATSRDLDTGRDNEQFF. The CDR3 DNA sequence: TGTGCCACCAGCAGAGATTTGGACACTGGTAGGGACAATGAGCAGTTCTTC.

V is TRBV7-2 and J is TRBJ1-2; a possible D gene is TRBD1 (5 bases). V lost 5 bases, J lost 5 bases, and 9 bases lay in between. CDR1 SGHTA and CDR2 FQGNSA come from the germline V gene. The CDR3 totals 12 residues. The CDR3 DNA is TGTGCCAGCAGCGATAGACAGTATGGCTACACCTTC. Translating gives CASSDRQYGYTF.

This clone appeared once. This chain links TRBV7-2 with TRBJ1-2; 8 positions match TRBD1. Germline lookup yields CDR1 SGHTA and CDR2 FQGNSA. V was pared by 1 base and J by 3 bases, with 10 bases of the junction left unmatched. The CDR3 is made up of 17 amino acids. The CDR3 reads CASSLVLFAGGDYGYTF. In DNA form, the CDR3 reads TGTGCCAGCAGCTTAGTTCTGTTTGCAGGGGGCGACTATGGCTACACCTTC. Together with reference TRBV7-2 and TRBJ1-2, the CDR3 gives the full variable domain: GAGVSQSPSNKVTEKGKDVELRCDPISGHTALYWYRQSLGQGLEFLIYFQGNSAPDKSGLPSDRFSAERTGGSVSTLTIQRTQQEDSAVYLCASSLVLFAGGDYGYTFGSGTRLTVV.

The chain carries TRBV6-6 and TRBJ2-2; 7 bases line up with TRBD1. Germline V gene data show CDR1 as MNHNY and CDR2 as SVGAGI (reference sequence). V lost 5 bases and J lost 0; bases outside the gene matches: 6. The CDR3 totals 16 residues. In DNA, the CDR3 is TGTGCCAGCAGTCACCTGACAGGGACGAACACCGGGGAGCTGTTTTTT. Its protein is CASSHLTGTNTGELFF.

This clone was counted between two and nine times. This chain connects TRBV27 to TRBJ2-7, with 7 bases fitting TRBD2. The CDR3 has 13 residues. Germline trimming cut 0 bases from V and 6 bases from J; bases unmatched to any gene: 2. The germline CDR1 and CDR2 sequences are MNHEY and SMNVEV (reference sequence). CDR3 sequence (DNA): TGTGCCAGCAGTTTATCTGGCGGGGGCGAGCAGTACTTC. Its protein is CASSLSGGGEQYF.

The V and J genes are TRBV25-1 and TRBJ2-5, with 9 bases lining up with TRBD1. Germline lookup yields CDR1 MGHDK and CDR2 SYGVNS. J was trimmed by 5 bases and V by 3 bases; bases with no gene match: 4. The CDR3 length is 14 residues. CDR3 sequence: CASSDTGGLETQYF. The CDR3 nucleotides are TGTGCCAGCAGTGACACAGGGGGCTTGGAGACCCAGTACTTC.

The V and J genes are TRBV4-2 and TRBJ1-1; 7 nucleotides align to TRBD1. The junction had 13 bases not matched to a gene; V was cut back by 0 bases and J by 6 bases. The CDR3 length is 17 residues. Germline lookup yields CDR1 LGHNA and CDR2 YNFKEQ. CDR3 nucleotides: TGTGCCAGCAGCCAAGATCGGTGGAGGGGGCTAGAATCTGAAGCTTTCTTT. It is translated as CASSQDRWRGLESEAFF.

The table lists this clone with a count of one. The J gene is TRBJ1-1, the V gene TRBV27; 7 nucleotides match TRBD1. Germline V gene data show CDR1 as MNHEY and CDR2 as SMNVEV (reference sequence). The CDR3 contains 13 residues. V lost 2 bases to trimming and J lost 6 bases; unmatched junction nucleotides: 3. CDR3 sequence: CASSLAGQAEAFF. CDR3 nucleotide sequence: TGTGCCAGCAGTTTAGCCGGACAGGCTGAAGCTTTCTTT.

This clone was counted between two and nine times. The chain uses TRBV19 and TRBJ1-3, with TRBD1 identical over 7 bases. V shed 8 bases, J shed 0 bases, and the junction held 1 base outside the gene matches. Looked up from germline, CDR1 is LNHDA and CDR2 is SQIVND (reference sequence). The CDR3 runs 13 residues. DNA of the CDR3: TGTGCCAGTGGGACAGCCTCTGGAAACACCATATATTTT. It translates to CASGTASGNTIYF.

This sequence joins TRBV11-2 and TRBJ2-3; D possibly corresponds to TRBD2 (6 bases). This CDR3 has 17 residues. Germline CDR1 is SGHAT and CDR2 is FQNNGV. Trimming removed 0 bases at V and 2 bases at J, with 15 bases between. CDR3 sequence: CASSLDPGGVTTDTQYF. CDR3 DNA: TGTGCCAGCAGCTTAGACCCTGGAGGGGTCACCACAGATACGCAGTATTTT.

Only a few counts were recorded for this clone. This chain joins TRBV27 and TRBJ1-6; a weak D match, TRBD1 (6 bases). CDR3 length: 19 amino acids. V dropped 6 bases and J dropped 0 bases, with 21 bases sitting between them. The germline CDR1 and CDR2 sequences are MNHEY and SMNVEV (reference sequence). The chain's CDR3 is CASRATGTQRSSYNSPLHF. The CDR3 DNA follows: TGTGCCAGCAGGGCTACCGGGACACAAAGGAGCTCCTATAATTCACCCCTCCACTTT.

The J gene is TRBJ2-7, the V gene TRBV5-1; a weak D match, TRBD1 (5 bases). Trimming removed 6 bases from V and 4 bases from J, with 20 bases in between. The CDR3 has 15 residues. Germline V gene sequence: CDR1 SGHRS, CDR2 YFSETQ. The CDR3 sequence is CASMKAYQGEYEQYF. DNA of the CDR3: TGCGCCAGCATGAAAGCCTACCAGGGTGAATACGAGCAGTACTTC. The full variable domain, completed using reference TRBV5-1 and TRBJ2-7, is KAGVTQTPRYLIKTRGQQVTLSCSPISGHRSVSWYQQTPGQGLQFLFEYFSETQRNKGNFPGRFSGRQFSNSRSEMNVSTLELGDSALYLCASMKAYQGEYEQYFGPGTRLTVT.

CDR3 coding DNA: TGTGCCAGCAGCTTAGGAGGGTTTTCCACTGAAGCTTTCTTT. Protein sequence: CASSLGGFSTEAFF. The chain recombines TRBV7-2 with TRBJ1-1; the D is unclear. This CDR3 has 14 amino acids. Trimming shortened V by 1 base and J by 4 bases, and 10 bases separated the two germline ends. Per germline, CDR1 SGHTA and CDR2 FQGNSA.

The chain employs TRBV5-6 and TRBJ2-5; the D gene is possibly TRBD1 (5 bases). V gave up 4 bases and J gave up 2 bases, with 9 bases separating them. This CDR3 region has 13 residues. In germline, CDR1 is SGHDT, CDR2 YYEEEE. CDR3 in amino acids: CASSPDTQETQYF. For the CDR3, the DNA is TGTGCCAGCAGCCCGGACACGCAAGAGACCCAGTACTTC.

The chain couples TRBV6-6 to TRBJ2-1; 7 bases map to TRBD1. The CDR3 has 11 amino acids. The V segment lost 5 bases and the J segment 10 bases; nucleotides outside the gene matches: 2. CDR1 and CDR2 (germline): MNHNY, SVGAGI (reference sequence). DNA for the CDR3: TGTGCCAGCAGTCAGGACAGGGAGCAGTTCTTC. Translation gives CASSQDREQFF.

The CDR3 loop reads CASRGQGTGELFF. The CDR3 DNA follows: TGTGCCAGCAGGGGACAGGGGACCGGGGAGCTGTTTTTT. J is TRBJ2-2 and V is TRBV2; 10 nucleotides match TRBD1. The CDR3 sequence is 13 residues long. V lost 6 bases to trimming and J lost 5 bases; unmatched junction nucleotides: 0. CDR1 is SNHLY, CDR2 FYNNEI, per germline.

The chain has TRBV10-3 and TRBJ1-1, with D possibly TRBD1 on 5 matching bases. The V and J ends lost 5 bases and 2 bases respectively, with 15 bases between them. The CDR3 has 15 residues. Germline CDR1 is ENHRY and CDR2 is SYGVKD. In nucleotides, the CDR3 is TGTGCCATCAGTCTCGCCACCGGGGGAAACACTGAAGCTTTCTTT. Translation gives CAISLATGGNTEAFF.

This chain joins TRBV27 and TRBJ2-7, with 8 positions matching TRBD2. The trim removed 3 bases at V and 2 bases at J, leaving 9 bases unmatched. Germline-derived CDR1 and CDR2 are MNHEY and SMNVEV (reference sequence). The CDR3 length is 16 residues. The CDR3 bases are TGTGCCAGCAGTTTTAGCTCGGGGGGGTTGACCTACGAGCAGTACTTC. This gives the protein CASSFSSGGLTYEQYF.